This T cell receptor beta chain was captured in a study of STAT5B mutations in CD4+ large granular lymphocyte leukemia. About the research overall: The CDR3 'QG' motif was associated with a particular HLA allele among healthy donors. Findings and limits, study-wide: TRBV06-family usage was enriched in top patient clones (8/27) versus controls (2/35).

Generated by immunoSEQ multiplex PCR, the TCRdb table keeps only in-frame clones and is missing some. Among some 35,000 clones, approximately 89% were seen once, and the ten largest hold 0.75% to 1%. This clone has more than one count but fewer than ten. No antigen is known for it. CDR3 length equals 17 residues. Trimming left V 1 base short and J 1 base short, with 15 bases between. Germline V gives CDR1 SGHVS, CDR2 FQNEAQ. The origin of this receptor is a human donor in good health. Sequenced material: CD4+ T cells from blood buffy coats. This chain uses TRBV7-8 with TRBJ2-3; D remains ambiguous. The CDR3 region has the DNA TGTGCCAGCAGCTTAGTGAATCAACGGTCGGGCACAGATACGCAGTATTTT. This gives the protein CASSLVNQRSGTDTQYF. The full variable domain, its missing parts supplied by reference TRBV7-8 and TRBJ2-3, is GAGVSQSPRYKVAKRGQDVALRCDPISGHVSLFWYQQALGQGPEFLTYFQNEAQLDKSGLPSDRFFAERPEGSVSTLKIQRTQQEDSAVYLCASSLVNQRSGTDTQYFGPGTRLTVL.